Given below is one T cell receptor beta chain in context. Study processing details: By means of reference gene primer amplification, nucleated cell counts were estimated. Here immunoSEQ multiplex PCR was the method, and the copy in TCRdb shows in-frame clones only, minus some. V and J calls and clone size are those listed in that table; D and trimming were worked out from the DNA. Among 100,000 to 150,000 clones listed, around 89% were seen once. This CDR3 is 18 amino acids long. Germline loops: CDR1 SEHNR, CDR2 FQNEAQ (reference sequence). Trimming removed 5 bases from V and 2 bases from J; junction bases left unmatched: 18. These data come from a study of blood T cell repertoires in COVID-19. Study as a whole: Material from acute and convalescent COVID-19 was sourced from the United States, Italy and Spain. Sources were T cells, B-cell-depleted T cells, or PBMCs; the material itself was cDNA or gDNA.

The receptor's source is a man in his fifties or sixties with acute or convalescent COVID-19. V is TRBV7-9 and J is TRBJ2-7; 7 bases fit TRBD1. Sample: peripheral blood. This CDR3 reads CASSQGQKKLMNTYEQYF. The CDR3 DNA is TGTGCCAGCAGCCAGGGACAGAAGAAACTAATGAACACCTACGAGCAGTACTTC. The whole variable domain, filled in from reference TRBV7-9 and TRBJ2-7, reads DTGVSQNPRHKITKRGQNVTFRCDPISEHNRLYWYRQTLGQGPEFLTYFQNEAQLEKSRLLSDRFSAERPKGSFSTLEIQRTEQGDSAMYLCASSQGQKKLMNTYEQYFGPGTRLTVT.